This T cell receptor (beta chain) was captured in a study of cytomegalovirus exposure and HLA in healthy donors. The CDR3 contains 11 residues. V lost 3 bases, J lost 13 bases, and 12 bases lay in between. Germline lookup yields CDR1 SGHNT and CDR2 YENEEA. Use of 60 Vbeta and 13 Jbeta primers characterized the PCR. Assay: immunoSEQ multiplex PCR; the TCRdb copy retains only in-frame clones and omits some. This sample's table has about 200,000 clones. The sample comprised PBMCs. The chain carries TRBV11-3 and TRBJ1-2, with D possibly being TRBD1 (5 bases). The sequence was collected from a girl aged 2-10 years in good health and CMV-seropositive. This CDR3 is CASSLKGNPTF. The CDR3 DNA reads TGTGCCAGCAGCTTGAAGGGGAACCCCACCTTC.